This T cell receptor (beta chain) was found in a study of blood T cell repertoires in COVID-19 (dated by TCRdb to 2018 to 2021). Turning to the overall study: Samples covering the acute and convalescent phases of COVID-19 were provided by collaborators in the United States, Italy and Spain. The sample metadata nearly always contained a de-identified subject ID, COVID-19 status, age in years and sex. The material from the prospective study consisted of cDNA or gDNA derived from T cells, B-cell-depleted T cells, or PBMCs. The samples were drawn from the first 160 participants of the ongoing ImmuneRACE study and from roughly 1,300 subjects provided by 6 global collaborators. Subjects who had been exposed to COVID-19, were actively infected with it, or had recovered from it provided the deeply sampled blood TCRbeta repertoires that made up the dataset. Where available, HLA class I and class II types were obtained from metadata supplied by the sample provider rather than from assay-based typing. The repertoires were released in a freely available public database meant as a resource for research on the immune response to SARS-CoV-2. Broader findings and caveats from the paper: The quantity of clinical and demographic metadata differed by source and by participant and was supplied without curation.

Taken from cysteine to phenylalanine, the CDR3 has 15 residues. CDR3 DNA is the only sequence kept; it has 45 bases, read in frame from the first base. Here V drops 4 bases and J drops 5 bases, and the junction holds 3 bases not matched to any gene. As encoded in the germline V gene (reference sequence), CDR1 is MNHEY while CDR2 is SMNVEV. As regards this clone: Its antigen target is currently unknown. Per-base quality was not reported, and no clone a single base away is much larger than it.

The collaborating institutions used their own protocols to collect whole blood in K2EDTA tubes. For TCRbeta analysis, collaborators shipped samples as frozen whole blood, isolated PBMCs, or DNA extracted from either of those sample types. TCRbeta CDR3 regions were amplified from genomic DNA using the immunoSEQ Assay, a bias-controlled multiplex PCR. The paper's processing steps were these. Within the assay, amplification of reference gene primers was used to estimate how many nucleated cells each sample contained. Sequence reads were collapsed and filtered to measure the absolute abundance of every unique TCRbeta CDR3 rearrangement. Productive Simpson clonality was computed per sample as the square root of Simpson's diversity index over productive rearrangements. TCRdb obtained this table from immuneACCESS and retained in-frame rearrangements with V and J assigned. These tables miss some clones; where compared with another copy, unresolved V genes account for less than half of the shortfall, and the remainder is unexplained. D and trimming were read from the DNA, whereas the V and J calls and clone size are those reported in that table. The sample table records about 110,000 clones; roughly 83% of these occur just once. The top ten constitute less than 5% of the sample.

This clonotype was obtained from a human donor in a cohort sampled during active COVID-19. Sequencing was done on a sample of peripheral blood. The V and J segments used are TRBV27 and TRBJ2-7; TRBD2 aligns with 15 central bases. The encoded CDR3 is CASSSGTSGRNEQYF. The nucleotide sequence is given as TGTGCCAGCAGTTCCGGGACTAGCGGGAGGAACGAGCAGTACTTC.